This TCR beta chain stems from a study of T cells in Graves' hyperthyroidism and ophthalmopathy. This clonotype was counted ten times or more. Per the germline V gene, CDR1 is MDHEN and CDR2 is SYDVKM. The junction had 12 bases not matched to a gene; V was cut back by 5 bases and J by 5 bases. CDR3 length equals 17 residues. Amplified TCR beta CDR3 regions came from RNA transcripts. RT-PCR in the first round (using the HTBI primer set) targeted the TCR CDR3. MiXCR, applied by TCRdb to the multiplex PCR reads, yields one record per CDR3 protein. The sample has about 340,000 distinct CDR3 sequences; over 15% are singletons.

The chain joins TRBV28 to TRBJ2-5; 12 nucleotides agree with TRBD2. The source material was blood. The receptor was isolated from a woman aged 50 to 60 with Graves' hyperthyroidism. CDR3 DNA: TGTGCCAGCAGTCACCCCAGGACTAGCGGGAAGAAGGAGACCCAGTACTTC. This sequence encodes CASSHPRTSGKKETQYF. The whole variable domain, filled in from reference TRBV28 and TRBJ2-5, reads DVKVTQSSRYLVKRTGEKVFLECVQDMDHENMFWYRQDPGLGLRLIYFSYDVKMKEKGDIPEGYSVSREKKERFSLILESASTNQTSMYLCASSHPRTSGKKETQYFGPGTRLLVL.